This T cell receptor (beta chain) was identified in a study of metastatic and nonmetastatic thyroid tumors. This clone was counted a few times. Among the patients, none had received any treatment before thyroid surgery. The germline CDR1 and CDR2 sequences are ENHRY and SYGVKD. V was shortened by 3 bases and J by 4 bases, with 11 bases between the two germline ends. The CDR3 totals 14 residues. TCRdb re-clonotyped the PCR reads via MiXCR. The data show about 25,000 clones, about 20% seen once. This chain connects TRBV10-3 to TRBJ2-3; maybe TRBD2 (6 bases). Material: adjacent normal tissue. This TCR derives from a female donor with papillary thyroid cancer or a benign thyroid nodule (not recorded which). Some clones in this sample may be carry-over from other donors' samples. The DNA of the CDR3 is TGTGCCATCAGTGATAATACGGGAGCAGATACGCAGTATTTT. It is translated as CAISDNTGADTQYF.